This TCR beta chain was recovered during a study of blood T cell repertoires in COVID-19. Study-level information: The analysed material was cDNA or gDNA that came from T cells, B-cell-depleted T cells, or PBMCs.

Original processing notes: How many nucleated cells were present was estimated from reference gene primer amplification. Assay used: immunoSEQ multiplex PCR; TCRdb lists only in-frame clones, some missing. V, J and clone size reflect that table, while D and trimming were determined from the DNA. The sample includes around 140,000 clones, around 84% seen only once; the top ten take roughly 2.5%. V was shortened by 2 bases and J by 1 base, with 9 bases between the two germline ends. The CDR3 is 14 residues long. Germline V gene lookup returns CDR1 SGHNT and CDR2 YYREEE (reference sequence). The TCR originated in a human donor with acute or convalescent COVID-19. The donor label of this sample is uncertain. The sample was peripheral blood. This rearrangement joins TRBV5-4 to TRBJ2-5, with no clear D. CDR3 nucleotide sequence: TGTGCCAGCAGCTTCCCGAGTTCCCAAGAGACCCAGTACTTC. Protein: CASSFPSSQETQYF.